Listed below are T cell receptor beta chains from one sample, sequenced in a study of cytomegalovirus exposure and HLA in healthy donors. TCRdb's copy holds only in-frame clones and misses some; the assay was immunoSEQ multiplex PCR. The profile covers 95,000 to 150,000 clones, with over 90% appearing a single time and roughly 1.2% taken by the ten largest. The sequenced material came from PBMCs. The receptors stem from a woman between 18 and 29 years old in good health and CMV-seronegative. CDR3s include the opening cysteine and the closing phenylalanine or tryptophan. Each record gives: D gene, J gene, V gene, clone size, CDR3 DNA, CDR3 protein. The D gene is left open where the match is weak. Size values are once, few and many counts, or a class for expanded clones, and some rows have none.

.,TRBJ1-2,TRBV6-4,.,TGTGCCAGCAGGACCGGAGTAAATGGCTACACCTTC,CASRTGVNGYTF
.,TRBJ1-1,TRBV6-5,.,TGTGCCAGCAGTTACACCTCGGGTACAGGCACTGAAGCTTTCTTT,CASSYTSGTGTEAFF
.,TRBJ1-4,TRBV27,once,TGTGCCAGCAGTCCCGACAGGTTCATTAATGAAAAACTGTTTTTT,CASSPDRFINEKLFF
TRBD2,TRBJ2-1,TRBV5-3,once,TGTGCCAGAAGCCAGGGGACTAGCGGATCCTACAATGAGCAGTTCTTC,CARSQGTSGSYNEQFF
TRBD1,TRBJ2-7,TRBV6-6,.,TGTGCCAGCAGTTACGGTGGGGGACAGGAATCCTACGAGCAGTACTTC,CASSYGGGQESYEQYF
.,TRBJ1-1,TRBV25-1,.,TGTGCCAGCAGTGATTCGACAGAATTGGCTGAAGCTTTCTTT,CASSDSTELAEAFF
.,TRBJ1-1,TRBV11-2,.,TGTGCCAGCAGCCGGAGGGGGGGGCGGGTGAACACTGAAGCTTTCTTT,CASSRRGGRVNTEAFF
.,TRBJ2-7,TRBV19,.,TGTGCCAGTAGTATCGGGCAGGGGGGCTACGAGCAGTACTTC,CASSIGQGGYEQYF
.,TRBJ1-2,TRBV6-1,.,TGTGCCAGCAGTGAACTTGGTCGGGGGGCCTACGGCTACACCTTC,CASSELGRGAYGYTF
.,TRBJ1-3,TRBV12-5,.,TGTGCTAGTGGTTTGTTCCTTACAGGGTTATCTGGAAACACCATATATTTT,CASGLFLTGLSGNTIYF
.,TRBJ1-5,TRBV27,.,TGTGCCAGCAGTCTCACACAGGGTATTGGCCAGCCCCAGCATTTT,CASSLTQGIGQPQHF
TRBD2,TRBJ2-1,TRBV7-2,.,TGTGCCAGCAGCTTAGTGCGGCTAGCGGGGACCTACAATGAGCAGTTCTTC,CASSLVRLAGTYNEQFF
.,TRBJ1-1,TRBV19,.,TGTGCCAGTAGTACTGGCGGGGGCTTGAACACTGAAGCTTTCTTT,CASSTGGGLNTEAFF
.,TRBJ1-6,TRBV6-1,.,TGTGCCAGCAGCGAATGGGAGAGCTCCTATAATTCACCCCTCCACTTT,CASSEWESSYNSPLHF
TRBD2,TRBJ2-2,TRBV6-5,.,TGTGCCAGCAGTTATTGGCGGGAGGGCACCGGGGAGCTGTTTTTT,CASSYWREGTGELFF
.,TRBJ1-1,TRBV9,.,TGTGCCAGCAGTCCCATAGGACAGTTGAACACTGAAGCTTTCTTT,CASSPIGQLNTEAFF
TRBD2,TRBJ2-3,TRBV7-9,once,TGTGCCAGCAGCCTACCTAGCGGGGGGGCCAGGTCTACGCAGTATTTT,CASSLPSGGARSTQYF
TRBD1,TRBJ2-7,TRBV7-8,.,TGTGCCAGCAGCTCTACAGGGGTCGAGCAGTACTTC,CASSSTGVEQYF
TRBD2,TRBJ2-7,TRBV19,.,TGTGCCAGTAGCATGGGACTAGCTAACGAGCAGTACTTC,CASSMGLANEQYF
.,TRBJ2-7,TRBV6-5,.,TGTGCCAGCGGTCCACCCTACTACGAGCAGTACTTC,CASGPPYYEQYF
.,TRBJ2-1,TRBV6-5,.,TGTGCCAGCAGTTACTCGACGGGCAATGAGCAGTTCTTC,CASSYSTGNEQFF
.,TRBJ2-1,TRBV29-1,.,TGCAGCTCCACCGGGAGAGATAATTCGGGTGAGCAGTTCTTC,CSSTGRDNSGEQFF
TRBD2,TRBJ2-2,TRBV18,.,TGTGCCAGCTCACCCCAGGGAGGGCGTAACACCGGGGAGCTGTTTTTT,CASSPQGGRNTGELFF
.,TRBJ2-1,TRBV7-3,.,TGTGCCAGCAGCTTAGGATCCGGGATCAATGAGCAGTTCTTC,CASSLGSGINEQFF
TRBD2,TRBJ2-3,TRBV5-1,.,TGCGCCAGCAGCTCGGGACTAGCCACAGATACGCAGTATTTT,CASSSGLATDTQYF
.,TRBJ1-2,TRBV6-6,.,TGTGCCAGCAGTTACGGAGATGACTATGGCTACACCTTC,CASSYGDDYGYTF
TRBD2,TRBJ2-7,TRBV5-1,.,TGCGCCAGCAGCGTAGCGGGAGGCTCCTACGAGCAGTACTTC,CASSVAGGSYEQYF
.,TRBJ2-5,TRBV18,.,TGTGCCAGCTCACCAGACTATGAAGAGACCCAGTACTTC,CASSPDYEETQYF
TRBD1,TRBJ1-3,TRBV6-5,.,TGTGCCAGCAGAATGACAGGGGTCTCTGGAAACACCATATATTTT,CASRMTGVSGNTIYF
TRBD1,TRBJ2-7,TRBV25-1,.,TGTGCCAGCAGTGATCCAGGGGGCGGACCTTACGAGCAGTACTTC,CASSDPGGGPYEQYF
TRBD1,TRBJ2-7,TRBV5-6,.,TGTGCCAGCAGCCCCGGGACAGGGGCTTACGAGCAGTACTTC,CASSPGTGAYEQYF
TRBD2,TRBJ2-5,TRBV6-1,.,TGTGCCAGCAGTGGAGTTGGGGGGGGGTGGGAGACCCAGTACTTC,CASSGVGGGWETQYF
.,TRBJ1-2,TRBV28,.,TGTGCCAGCAGTTTAGGCTCCAGGGATTATGGCTACACCTTC,CASSLGSRDYGYTF
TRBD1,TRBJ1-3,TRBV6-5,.,TGTGCCACAACGACAGGGTCGAACTCTGGAAACACCATATATTTT,CATTTGSNSGNTIYF
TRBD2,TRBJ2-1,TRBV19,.,TGTGCCAGTACCTTAGCGGGGGACGCCTACAATGAGCAGTTCTTC,CASTLAGDAYNEQFF
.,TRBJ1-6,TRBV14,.,TGTGCCAGCAGCCAAGATGTGGACAGAGACGATTATAATTCACCCCTCCACTTT,CASSQDVDRDDYNSPLHF
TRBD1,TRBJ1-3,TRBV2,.,TGTGCCAGCAGTCCCGGACAGGGAACTAACACCATATATTTT,CASSPGQGTNTIYF
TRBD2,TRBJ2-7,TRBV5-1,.,TGCGCCAGCAGTTGGGGCGGGGGCTACGAGCAGTACTTC,CASSWGGGYEQYF
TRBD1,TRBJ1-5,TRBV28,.,TGTGCCAGCAGGACACCGGGACAGTCGAATCAGCCCCAGCATTTT,CASRTPGQSNQPQHF
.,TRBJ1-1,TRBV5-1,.,TGCGCCAGCAGCCTGGACGGGGTTAACACTGAAGCTTTCTTT,CASSLDGVNTEAFF
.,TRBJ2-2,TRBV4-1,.,TGCGCCAGCAGCCAATTCAATACCGGGGAGCTGTTTTTT,CASSQFNTGELFF